This T cell receptor (beta chain) was found in a study of glioma-infiltrating T cells. Findings and limits, study-wide: Very few CDR3 sequences were shared between tissue and blood. Gliomas, especially low-grade, showed above-expected tissue-blood divergence; non-neoplastic patients showed below.

The V gene lost 5 bases and the J gene lost 7 bases, with 27 bases spanning the gap. This CDR3 spans 18 amino acids. CDR1 is SGHTA and CDR2 is FQGNSA in the germline V gene. The sample holds many counts of this clonotype. Its target is unknown. Amplification of TCR alpha and beta CDR3 regions from RNA used iRepertoire nested multiplex PCR. TCRdb reanalysed the multiplex PCR reads using MiXCR and keeps one entry per CDR3 protein. The data show about 110,000 distinct CDR3 sequences, with about 25% seen just once and 35% held by the top ten. Material for sequencing was glioma tissue, nonneoplastic brain tissue, or PBMCs (not recorded which). The chain uses TRBV7-2 and TRBJ1-5; tentative D call: TRBD1 (6 bases). The origin of this receptor is a human donor with low-grade glioma or glioblastoma, undergoing nonglioma brain surgery, or in good health (not recorded which). This CDR3 reads CASSHLACQQGWKQPQHF. The CDR3 coding sequence is TGTGCCAGCAGCCATCTAGCCTGTCAACAGGGATGGAAGCAGCCCCAGCATTTT. The full variable domain, completed using reference TRBV7-2 and TRBJ1-5, is GAGVSQSPSNKVTEKGKDVELRCDPISGHTALYWYRQSLGQGLEFLIYFQGNSAPDKSGLPSDRFSAERTGGSVSTLTIQRTQQEDSAVYLCASSHLACQQGWKQPQHFGDGTRLSIL.